The subject of this entry is one TCR beta chain. Antigen: not known. The CDR3 is made up of 14 amino acids. Trimming took off 6 bases at V and 7 bases at J, with 16 bases between the two ends. Germline CDR1 and CDR2: MDHEN and SYDVKM. The source of the sample is a study of shared clonotypes between healthy human individuals. Study as a whole: Per donor, CD8 memory used one plate, CD8 naive used two, CD4 memory used three and CD4 naive used three. Study-wide results and caveats: For naive CD4 cells, approximately 4.7% of clonotypes were shared across a handful of donors. Depth of sequencing was expected to influence donor clonotype sharing.

TCRdb's copy holds only in-frame clones and misses some; the assay was immunoSEQ multiplex PCR. The sample carries about 2.3 million clones, around 90% recorded once. The sequenced material came from naive CD4+ T cells from PBMCs. Described subset: CD45RA+ positively selected. This rearrangement joins TRBV28 to TRBJ1-5; D is ambiguous. This clonotype was obtained from a man younger than 35 in good health. Some clones in this sample may be carry-over from other donors' samples. CDR3: CASSREGLAQPQHF. CDR3 in DNA: TGTGCCAGCAGCCGTGAGGGATTGGCGCAGCCCCAGCATTTT. Using reference TRBV28 and TRBJ1-5 for the parts outside the CDR3, the full variable domain is DVKVTQSSRYLVKRTGEKVFLECVQDMDHENMFWYRQDPGLGLRLIYFSYDVKMKEKGDIPEGYSVSREKKERFSLILESASTNQTSMYLCASSREGLAQPQHFGDGTRLSIL.